This TCR beta chain was sequenced in a study of blood T cell repertoires in COVID-19. Study at large: The study drew acute and convalescent COVID-19 samples from the United States, Italy and Spain. PBMCs, B-cell-depleted T cells, or T cells provided the cDNA or gDNA that made up the material.

This clone was detected once. Libraries were prepared by immunoSEQ multiplex PCR; TCRdb keeps only in-frame clonotypes and omits some of them. The profile shows a few hundred thousand clones, 75% to 90% of them singletons. Trimming shortened V by 10 bases and J by 6 bases, and 19 bases separated the two germline ends. The CDR3 runs 15 residues. Germline CDR1 and CDR2: LNHDA and SQIVND (reference sequence). Material: PBMCs or T cells enriched from blood (not recorded which). This TCR came from a woman aged 30 to 39 who had been exposed to COVID-19. The chain joins TRBV19 to TRBJ1-6; no clear D gene. In nucleotides, the CDR3 is TGTGCCACCACCTCCCTCGAGGCACGTAATTCACCCCTCCACTTT. Translating it yields CATTSLEARNSPLHF.